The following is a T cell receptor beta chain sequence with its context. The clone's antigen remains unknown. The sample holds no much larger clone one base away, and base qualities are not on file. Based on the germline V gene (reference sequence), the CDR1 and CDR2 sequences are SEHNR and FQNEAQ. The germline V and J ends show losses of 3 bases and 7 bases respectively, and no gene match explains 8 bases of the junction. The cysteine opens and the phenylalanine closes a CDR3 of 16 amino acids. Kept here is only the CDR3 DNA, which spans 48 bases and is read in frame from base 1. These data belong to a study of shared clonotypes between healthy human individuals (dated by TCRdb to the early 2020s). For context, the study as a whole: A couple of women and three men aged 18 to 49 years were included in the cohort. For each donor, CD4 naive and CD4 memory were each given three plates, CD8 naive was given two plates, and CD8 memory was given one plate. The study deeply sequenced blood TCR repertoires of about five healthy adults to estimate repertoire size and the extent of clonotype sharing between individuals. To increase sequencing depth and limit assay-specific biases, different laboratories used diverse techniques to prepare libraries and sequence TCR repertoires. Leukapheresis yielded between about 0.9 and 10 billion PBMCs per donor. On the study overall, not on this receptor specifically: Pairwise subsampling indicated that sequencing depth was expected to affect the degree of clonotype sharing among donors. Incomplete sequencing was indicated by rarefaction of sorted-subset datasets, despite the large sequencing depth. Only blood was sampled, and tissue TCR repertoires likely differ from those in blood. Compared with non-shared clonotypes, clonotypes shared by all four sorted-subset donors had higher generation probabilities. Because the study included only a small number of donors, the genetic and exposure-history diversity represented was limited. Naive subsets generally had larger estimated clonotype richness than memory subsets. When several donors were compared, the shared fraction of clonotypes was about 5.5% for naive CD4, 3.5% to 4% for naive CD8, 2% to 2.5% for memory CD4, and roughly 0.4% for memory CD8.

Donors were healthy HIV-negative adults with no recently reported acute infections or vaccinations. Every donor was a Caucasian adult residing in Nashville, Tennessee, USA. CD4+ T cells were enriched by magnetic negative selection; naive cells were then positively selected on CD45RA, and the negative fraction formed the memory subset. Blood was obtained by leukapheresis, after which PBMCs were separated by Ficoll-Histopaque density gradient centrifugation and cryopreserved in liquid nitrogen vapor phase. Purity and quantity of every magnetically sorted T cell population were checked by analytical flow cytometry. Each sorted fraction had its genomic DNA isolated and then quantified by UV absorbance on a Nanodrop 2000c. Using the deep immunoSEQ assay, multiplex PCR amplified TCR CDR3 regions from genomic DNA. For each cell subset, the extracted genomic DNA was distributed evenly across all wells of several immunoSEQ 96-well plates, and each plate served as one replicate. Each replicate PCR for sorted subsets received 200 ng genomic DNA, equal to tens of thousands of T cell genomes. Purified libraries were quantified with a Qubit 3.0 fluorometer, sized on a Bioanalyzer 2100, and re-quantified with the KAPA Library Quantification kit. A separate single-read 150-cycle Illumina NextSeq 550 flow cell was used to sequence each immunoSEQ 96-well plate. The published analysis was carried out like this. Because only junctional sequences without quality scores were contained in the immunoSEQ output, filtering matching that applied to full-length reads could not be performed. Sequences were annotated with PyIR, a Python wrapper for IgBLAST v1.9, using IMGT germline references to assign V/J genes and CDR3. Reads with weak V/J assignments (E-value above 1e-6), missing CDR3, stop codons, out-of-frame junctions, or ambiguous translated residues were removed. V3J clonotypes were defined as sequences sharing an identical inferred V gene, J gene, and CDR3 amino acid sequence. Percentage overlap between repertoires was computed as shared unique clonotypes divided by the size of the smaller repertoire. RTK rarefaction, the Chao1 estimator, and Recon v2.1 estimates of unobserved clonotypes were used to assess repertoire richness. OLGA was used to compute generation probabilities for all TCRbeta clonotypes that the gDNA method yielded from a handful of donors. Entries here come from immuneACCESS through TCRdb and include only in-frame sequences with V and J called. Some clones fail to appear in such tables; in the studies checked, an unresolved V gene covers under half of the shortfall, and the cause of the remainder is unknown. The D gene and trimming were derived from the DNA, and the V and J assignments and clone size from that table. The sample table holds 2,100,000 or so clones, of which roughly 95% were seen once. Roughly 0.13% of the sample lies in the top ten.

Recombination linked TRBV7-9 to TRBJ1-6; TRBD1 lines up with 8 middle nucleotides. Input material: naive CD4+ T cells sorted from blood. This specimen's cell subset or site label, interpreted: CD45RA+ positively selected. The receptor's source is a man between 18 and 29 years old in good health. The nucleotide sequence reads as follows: TGTGCCAGCAGCTTCCTGACCGGGACAGGAAATTCACCCCTCCACTTT. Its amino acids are CASSFLTGTGNSPLHF.